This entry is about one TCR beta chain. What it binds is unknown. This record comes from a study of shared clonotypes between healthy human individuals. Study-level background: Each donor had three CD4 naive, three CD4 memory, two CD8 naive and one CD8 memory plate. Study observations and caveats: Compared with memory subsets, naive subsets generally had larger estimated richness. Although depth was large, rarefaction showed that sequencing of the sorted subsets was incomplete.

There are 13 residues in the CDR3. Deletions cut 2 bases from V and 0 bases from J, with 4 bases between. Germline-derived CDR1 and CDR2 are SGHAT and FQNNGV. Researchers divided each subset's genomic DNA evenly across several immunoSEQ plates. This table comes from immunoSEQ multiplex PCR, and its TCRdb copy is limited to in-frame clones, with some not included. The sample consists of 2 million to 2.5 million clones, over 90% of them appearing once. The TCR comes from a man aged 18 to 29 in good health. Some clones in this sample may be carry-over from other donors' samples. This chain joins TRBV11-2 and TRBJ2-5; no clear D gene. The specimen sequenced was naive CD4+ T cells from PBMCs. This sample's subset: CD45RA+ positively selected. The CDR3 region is CASSLRDQETQYF. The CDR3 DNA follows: TGTGCCAGCAGCTTACGGGACCAAGAGACCCAGTACTTC.